These T cell receptor beta chains were read from a single sample in a study of identical twins. TCRdb itself ran the 5' RACE reads through MiXCR, one entry per CDR3 protein. The sample includes over 550,000 distinct CDR3 sequences, just over 7% of them seen just once. The sample was also linked to a second study, of yellow fever vaccine responses in identical twins.

The sample consisted of PBMCs. Source of these receptors: a woman aged 18-29 years in good health. Each CDR3 is given with its conserved first and last residue. A D gene is named only where the DNA matches it firmly. Not all rows give a size; the values are once, few, many and, for expanded clones, a class.

j_call v_call cdr3_length d_call clone_size cdr3_aa cdr3_nt
TRBJ2-2 TRBV21-1 15 . . CASSSGPPDTGELFF TGTGCCAGCAGTTCGGGGCCGCCCGACACCGGGGAGCTGTTTTTT
TRBJ1-2 TRBV28 14 . . CASSLLVSNYGYTF TGTGCCAGCAGTTTATTGGTTAGCAACTATGGCTACACCTTC
TRBJ2-7 TRBV3-1 14 TRBD1 few CASSLGQAPYEQYF TGTGCCAGCAGCCTCGGACAGGCACCTTACGAGCAGTACTTC
TRBJ2-1 TRBV7-9 14 . many CASSLVRGNNEQFF TGTGCCAGCAGCTTAGTACGGGGAAACAATGAGCAGTTCTTC
TRBJ2-1 TRBV19 15 . . CASSIDSVPGREQFF TGTGCCAGTAGTATAGATTCGGTCCCGGGACGTGAGCAGTTCTTC
TRBJ1-1 TRBV12-3/TRBV12-4 12 . few CASSQTSQEAFF TGTGCCAGCAGTCAAACCTCGCAGGAAGCTTTCTTT
TRBJ1-1 TRBV12-3/TRBV12-4 15 TRBD1 few CASSRGGSMNTEAFF TGTGCCAGCAGCCGAGGGGGCTCAATGAACACTGAAGCTTTCTTT
TRBJ1-4 TRBV4-1 16 . many CASSQAPGNFNEKLFF TGCGCCAGCAGCCAAGCCCCAGGGAACTTTAATGAAAAACTGTTTTTT
TRBJ2-1 TRBV5-1 16 . . CASSPSDKVVNNEQFF TGCGCCAGCAGCCCATCGGACAAAGTAGTAAACAATGAGCAGTTCTTC
TRBJ2-5 TRBV27 17 TRBD2 . CASSLPGLAGDRKTQYF TGTGCCAGCAGTTTACCGGGACTAGCGGGAGATCGAAAGACCCAGTACTTC
TRBJ2-3 TRBV20-1 17 TRBD2 few CSASPGTSGFRTDTQYF TGCAGTGCTAGTCCCGGGACTAGCGGGTTTCGCACAGATACGCAGTATTTT
TRBJ2-1 TRBV9 16 . few CASSVRTWGSYNEQFF TGTGCCAGCAGCGTTAGGACTTGGGGTTCCTACAATGAGCAGTTCTTC
TRBJ2-3 TRBV18 15 . few CASSPRGLPTDTQYF TGTGCCAGCTCACCACGGGGACTTCCCACAGATACGCAGTATTTT
TRBJ2-1 TRBV5-4 16 . . CASSLSARASYNEQFF TGTGCCAGCAGCTTGAGTGCTAGGGCCTCCTACAATGAGCAGTTCTTC
TRBJ2-1 TRBV20-1 16 . . CSANVGVRYSYNEQFF TGCAGTGCTAACGTGGGCGTCCGATACTCCTACAATGAGCAGTTCTTC
TRBJ2-2 TRBV29-1 15 . . CSVVGLGAGTGELFF TGCAGCGTTGTTGGTCTCGGGGCAGGCACCGGGGAGCTGTTTTTT
TRBJ2-2 TRBV3-1 17 TRBD1 many CASSQPPRTGNTGELFF TGTGCCAGCAGCCAACCTCCGCGGACAGGGAACACCGGGGAGCTGTTTTTT
TRBJ2-7 TRBV2 14 . few CASSDWSTIYEQYF TGTGCCAGCAGTGATTGGTCTACCATCTACGAGCAGTACTTC
TRBJ1-1 TRBV29-1 13 TRBD1 . CSVERPGGTEAFF TGCAGCGTTGAAAGGCCAGGGGGAACTGAAGCTTTCTTT
TRBJ2-3 TRBV3-1 17 TRBD2 . CASSQAGLAGTTDTQYF TGTGCCAGCAGCCAAGCCGGGCTAGCGGGGACCACAGATACGCAGTATTTT
TRBJ2-2 TRBV4-1 15 . . CASSEFWPPTGELFF TGCGCCAGCAGCGAGTTTTGGCCCCCCACCGGGGAGCTGTTTTTT
TRBJ2-7 TRBV7-9 17 . many CASSLALKDPAKNEQYF TGTGCCAGCAGCTTAGCGCTTAAGGACCCCGCGAAGAACGAGCAGTACTTC
TRBJ1-2 TRBV21-1 16 . few CASSIVGTAEDYGYTF TGTGCCAGCAGCATTGTGGGGACAGCGGAGGACTATGGCTACACCTTC
TRBJ2-2 TRBV2 15 TRBD1 few CASSEVGTGVGELFF TGTGCCAGCAGTGAAGTGGGGACAGGGGTCGGGGAGCTGTTTTTT
TRBJ1-5 TRBV12-3/TRBV12-4 14 . few CASSPKQGYQPQHF TGTGCCAGCAGCCCCAAACAGGGCTATCAGCCCCAGCATTTT
TRBJ2-1 TRBV29-1 12 . few CSVAGGVLEQFF TGCAGCGTTGCTGGCGGGGTCTTAGAGCAGTTCTTC
TRBJ2-7 TRBV29-1 12 . many CSVETGKYEQYF TGCAGCGTTGAAACAGGGAAATACGAGCAGTACTTC
TRBJ2-6 TRBV10-3 18 TRBD1 . CAISGMDRGSSGANVLTF TGTGCCATCAGTGGAATGGACAGGGGTTCCTCTGGGGCCAACGTCCTGACTTTC
TRBJ2-1 TRBV9 15 . . CASSGIAGSYNEQFF TGTGCCAGCAGCGGGATTGCGGGAAGTTACAATGAGCAGTTCTTC
TRBJ2-7 TRBV5-6 13 . few CASSLPAVREQYF TGTGCCAGCAGCTTGCCGGCAGTTCGGGAGCAGTACTTC
TRBJ2-5 TRBV15 15 . . CATSVQGGGQETQYF TGTGCCACCAGCGTCCAGGGGGGGGGACAAGAGACCCAGTACTTC
TRBJ1-6 TRBV2 18 . . CTSSLGLIPGTNNSPLHF TGTACCAGCAGTTTAGGGTTGATTCCAGGAACTAATAATTCACCCCTCCACTTT
TRBJ2-1 TRBV29-1 15 . . CSVEGRGWTYNEQFF TGCAGCGTCGAAGGCCGGGGCTGGACCTACAATGAGCAGTTCTTC
TRBJ2-7 TRBV12-3/TRBV12-4 13 TRBD2 many CASGGRASYEQYF TGTGCCAGCGGCGGGAGGGCCTCCTACGAGCAGTACTTC
TRBJ2-6 TRBV7-3 18 TRBD1 few CASSEGQGSLSGANVLTF TGTGCCAGCAGCGAAGGACAGGGGAGTCTCTCTGGGGCCAACGTCCTGACTTTC
TRBJ1-1 TRBV7-9 15 . many CASSLMGTTNTEAFF TGTGCCAGCAGCTTAATGGGGACAACGAACACTGAAGCTTTCTTT
TRBJ2-1 TRBV20-1 14 . . CSADPNDVGNEQLF TGCAGTGCTGACCCGAACGATGTCGGCAATGAGCAGCTCTTC
TRBJ2-3 TRBV20-1 16 . few CSARVWGRGATDTQYF TGCAGTGCTAGAGTTTGGGGCAGGGGGGCCACAGATACGCAGTATTTT
TRBJ2-1 TRBV5-1 14 TRBD1 few CASSYQDRGTEQFF TGCGCCAGCAGCTACCAGGACAGGGGGACTGAGCAGTTCTTC
TRBJ2-3 TRBV5-1 15 TRBD1 . CASSERTGGADTQYF TGCGCCAGCAGCGAGAGGACAGGGGGCGCAGATACGCAGTATTTT
TRBJ2-1 TRBV20-1 14 . few CSAIRELPYNEQFF TGCAGTGCCATCAGGGAGCTCCCCTACAATGAGCAGTTCTTC
TRBJ2-7 TRBV12-3/TRBV12-4 17 . many CASSLNPSGLSSYEQYF TGTGCCAGCAGTTTGAATCCCTCGGGACTTAGCTCCTACGAGCAGTACTTC
TRBJ1-3 TRBV12-3/TRBV12-4 18 . many CASSLTVWADQSGNTIYF TGTGCCAGCAGTTTAACGGTCTGGGCAGATCAATCTGGAAACACCATATATTTT
TRBJ2-6 TRBV12-3/TRBV12-4 17 . few CASSSRDLEPGANVLTF TGTGCCAGCAGTAGCCGGGACTTAGAGCCTGGGGCCAACGTCCTGACTTTC
TRBJ1-4 TRBV2 15 . . CASSSRTARDEKLFF TGTGCCAGCAGTAGCAGGACAGCCCGGGATGAAAAACTGTTTTTT
TRBJ2-1 TRBV5-6 14 . few CASSLRPPGGEQFF TGTGCCAGCAGCTTGAGGCCTCCCGGCGGTGAGCAGTTCTTC
TRBJ2-5 TRBV11-2 15 . . CASSLRPRDQETQYF TGTGCCAGCAGCTTAAGGCCGAGGGATCAAGAGACCCAGTACTTC
TRBJ1-1 TRBV29-1 13 TRBD1 many CSVPGTGNTEAFF TGCAGCGTACCCGGGACAGGGAACACTGAAGCTTTCTTT
TRBJ2-5 TRBV29-1 12 TRBD2 many CSVGGGGGDQYF TGCAGCGTTGGAGGCGGGGGTGGAGACCAGTACTTC
TRBJ2-2 TRBV5-1 16 TRBD1 many CASSLEDRGNTGELFF TGCGCCAGCAGCCTGGAGGACAGGGGTAACACCGGGGAGCTGTTTTTT
TRBJ1-5 TRBV27 14 . . CASSIRSSNQPQHF TGTGCCAGCAGTATTAGGTCGAGCAATCAGCCCCAGCATTTT
TRBJ2-1 TRBV19 15 TRBD1 . CASSIWTGDVNEQFF TGTGCCAGTAGTATATGGACAGGGGACGTCAATGAGCAGTTCTTC
TRBJ2-1 TRBV6-1 16 TRBD2 . CASSAAQRGVYNEQFF TGTGCCAGCAGTGCAGCGCAGCGGGGGGTCTACAATGAGCAGTTCTTC
TRBJ2-6 TRBV4-2 18 TRBD1 many CASSQLGQGGTGANVLTF TGTGCCAGCAGCCAACTAGGACAGGGTGGCACTGGGGCCAACGTCCTGACTTTC